This TCR beta chain emerged from a study of T cells expressing NK-cell markers. For the study at large: Sorted T-cell subsets CD3+CD56+NKG2C+, CD3+CD56+NKG2C- and CD3+CD56-NKG2C+ were TCR beta-sequenced. HCMV seropositivity marked seven of the eight sequenced donors; one was seronegative. Study-level results: In several donors, these clonotypes also led the CD3+CD56-NKG2C+ fraction.

With UMIs, 5'RACE template switching was used to make TCR beta cDNA. TCRdb derives one entry per CDR3 protein from the 5' RACE reads, leaving out DNA. The sample totals 140,000 or so distinct CDR3 sequences. Remarks on this clonotype: Its antigen is unknown.

The clonotype originates from a man aged 18 to 35 in good health. Sample: blood T cells: a sorted CD56 or NKG2C T cell subset, CD4+ or CD8+ T cells, or bulk PBMC T cells (not recorded which).

This CDR3 reads CASSPPDRGMYEQYF. The rearrangement joins TRBV18 to TRBJ2-7; TCRdb picks TRBD1, but there is no DNA to check that call. CDR3 size: 15 residues. Germline lookup yields CDR1 KGHSH and CDR2 LQKENI. Drawing the rest from reference TRBV18 and TRBJ2-7, the complete variable domain is NAGVMQNPRHLVRRRGQEARLRCSPMKGHSHVYWYRQLPEEGLKFMVYLQKENIIDESGMPKERFSAEFPKEGPSILRIQQVVRGDSAAYFCASSPPDRGMYEQYFGPGTRLTVT.